The 8 T cell receptor beta chains below all came from one sample that was sequenced in a study of early stage breast cancer tumors. Some clones are missing from TCRdb's copy, which holds only in-frame ones; the method was immunoSEQ multiplex PCR. The table lists more than 55,000 clones, 65% to 80% of them singletons. Sequencing was performed on blood. The receptor source for this set is a person in their thirties with breast cancer.

This sequence joins TRBV4-1 and TRBJ1-3, with D unclear. The CDR3 totals 15 residues. Trimming removed 0 bases at V and 0 bases at J, with 6 bases between. Germline-derived CDR1 and CDR2 are MGHRA and YSYEKL. CDR3 in DNA: TGCGCCAGCAGCCAAGAGAGGGTCTCTGGAAACACCATATATTTT. Translated, it gives CASSQERVSGNTIYF.

The chain carries TRBV7-7 and TRBJ2-1; D not resolved. Deletions cut 5 bases from V and 5 bases from J, with 10 bases between. The CDR3 covers 13 residues. Germline assignment: CDR1 SSHAT and CDR2 FNYEAQ (reference sequence). CDR3 protein: CASSQLRDNEQFF. CDR3 in DNA: TGTGCCAGCAGCCAATTACGTGACAATGAGCAGTTCTTC.

The chain employs TRBV7-2 and TRBJ2-1; unclear D gene. The CDR3 sequence is 14 residues long. V lost 3 bases and J lost 6, with 12 bases in between. Germline CDR1 SGHTA, CDR2 FQGNSA. CDR3 sequence (DNA): TGTGCCAGCAGCTTCCTAGGTTGGGGCAATGAGCAGTTCTTC. Translated: CASSFLGWGNEQFF. The variable domain in full, with the rest retrieved from reference TRBV7-2 and TRBJ2-1, is GAGVSQSPSNKVTEKGKDVELRCDPISGHTALYWYRQSLGQGLEFLIYFQGNSAPDKSGLPSDRFSAERTGGSVSTLTIQRTQQEDSAVYLCASSFLGWGNEQFFGPGTRLTVL.

The rearrangement joins TRBV21-1 to TRBJ2-7; TRBD2, as called in the table, went unchecked against the DNA. TRBV21-1 is a documented pseudogene. This CDR3 has 17 residues. CDR3: CASSKGERGGTSYEQYF. CDR3 nucleotide sequence: TGTGCCAGCAGCAAAGGTGAACGGGGGGGAACCTCCTACGAGCAGTACTTC.

The chain joins TRBV30 to TRBJ1-5; 10 nucleotides line up with TRBD1. Germline CDR1 is GTSNPN and CDR2 is SVGIG (reference sequence). The CDR3 length is 14 residues. With 3 bases clipped from V and 4 bases from J, the junction kept 3 bases outside the gene matches. CDR3 in DNA: TGTGCCTGGAGCCCGGGACAGGGGAATCAGCCCCAGCATTTT. It yields the protein CAWSPGQGNQPQHF.

In its sample, this clone was seen once. DNA of the CDR3: TGTGCCAGTAGTATAGAGGGCAGACTACAATTCTCTAGCACAGATACGCAGTATTTT. It specifies CASSIEGRLQFSSTDTQYF. This rearrangement joins TRBV19 to TRBJ2-3; possibly TRBD2 for D (5 bases). The V gene's germline CDR1 is LNHDA and CDR2 SQIVND (reference sequence). V shed 0 bases and J shed 0 bases, with 19 bases lying between them. CDR3 length: 19 residues.

The chain combines TRBV29-1 with TRBJ2-1; TRBD1 matches 10 bases. The CDR3 length is 18 residues. Germline CDR1 reads SQVTM; CDR2 reads ANQGSEA. The V and J ends lost 1 base and 8 bases, in that order; junction bases with no gene match: 17. CDR3 amino acids: CSVEGGRLGDRGIHEQFF. DNA for the CDR3: TGCAGCGTTGAAGGGGGCCGTCTAGGGGACAGGGGCATACATGAGCAGTTCTTC.

This chain connects TRBV18 to TRBJ2-5, with unresolved D. Per germline, CDR1 KGHSH and CDR2 LQKENI. The CDR3 is made up of 15 amino acids. Trimming removed 2 bases from V and 1 base from J, with 11 bases in between. The CDR3 reads CASSPGLSVQETQYF. As DNA, the CDR3 is TGTGCCAGCTCACCAGGGCTGTCAGTCCAAGAGACCCAGTACTTC.